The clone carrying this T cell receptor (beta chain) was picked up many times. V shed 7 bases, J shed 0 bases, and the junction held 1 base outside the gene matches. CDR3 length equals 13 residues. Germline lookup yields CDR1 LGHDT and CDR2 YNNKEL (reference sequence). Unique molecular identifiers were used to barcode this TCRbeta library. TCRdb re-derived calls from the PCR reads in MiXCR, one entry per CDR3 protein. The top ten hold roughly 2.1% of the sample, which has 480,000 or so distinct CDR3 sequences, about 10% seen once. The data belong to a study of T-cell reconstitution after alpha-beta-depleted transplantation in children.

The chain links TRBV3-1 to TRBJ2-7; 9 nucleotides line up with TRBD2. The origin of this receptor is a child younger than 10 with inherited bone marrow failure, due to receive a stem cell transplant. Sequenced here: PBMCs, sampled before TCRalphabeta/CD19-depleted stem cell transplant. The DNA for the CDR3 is TGTGCCAGCAATAGCGGGGGCTCCTACGAGCAGTACTTC. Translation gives CASNSGGSYEQYF.